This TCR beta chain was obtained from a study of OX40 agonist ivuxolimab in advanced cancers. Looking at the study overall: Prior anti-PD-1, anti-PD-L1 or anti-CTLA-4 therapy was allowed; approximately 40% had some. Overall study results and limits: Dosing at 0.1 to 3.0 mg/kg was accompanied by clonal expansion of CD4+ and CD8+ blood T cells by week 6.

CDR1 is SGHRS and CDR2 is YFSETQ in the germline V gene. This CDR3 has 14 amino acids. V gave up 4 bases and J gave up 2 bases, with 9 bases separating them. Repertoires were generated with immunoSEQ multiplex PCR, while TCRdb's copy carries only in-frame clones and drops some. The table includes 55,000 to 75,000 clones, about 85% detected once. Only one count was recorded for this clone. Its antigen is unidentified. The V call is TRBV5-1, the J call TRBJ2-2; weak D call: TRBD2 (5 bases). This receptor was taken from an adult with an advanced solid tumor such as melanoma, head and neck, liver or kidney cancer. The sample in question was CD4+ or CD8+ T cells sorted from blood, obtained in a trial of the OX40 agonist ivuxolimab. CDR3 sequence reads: CASSLEANTGELFF. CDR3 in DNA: TGCGCCAGCAGCCTGGAGGCAAACACCGGGGAGCTGTTTTTT.